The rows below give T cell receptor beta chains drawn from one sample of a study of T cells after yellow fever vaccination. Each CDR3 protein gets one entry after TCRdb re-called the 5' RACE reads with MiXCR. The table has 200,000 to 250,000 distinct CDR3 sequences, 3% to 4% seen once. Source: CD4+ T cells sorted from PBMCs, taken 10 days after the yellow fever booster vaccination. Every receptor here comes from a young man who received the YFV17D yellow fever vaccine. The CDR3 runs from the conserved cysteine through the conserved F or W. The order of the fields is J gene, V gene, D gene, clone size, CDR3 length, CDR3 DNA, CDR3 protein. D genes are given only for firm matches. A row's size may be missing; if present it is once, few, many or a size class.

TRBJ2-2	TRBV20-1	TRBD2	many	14	TGCAGTGCTCAAACGGGGGGGCGAGACGGGGAGCTGTTTTTT	CSAQTGGRDGELFF
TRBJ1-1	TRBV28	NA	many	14	TGTGCCAGCGGAAGGGGGGGTGGGAACACTGAAGCTTTCTTT	CASGRGGGNTEAFF
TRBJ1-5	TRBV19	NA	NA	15	TGTGCCAGTAGTGCTCCTAAGAATAGCAATCAGCCCCAGCATTTT	CASSAPKNSNQPQHF
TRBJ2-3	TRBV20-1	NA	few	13	TGCAGTGCTAGATGGCCGGGGGCAGATACGCAGTATTTT	CSARWPGADTQYF
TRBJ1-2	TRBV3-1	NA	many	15	TGTGCCAGCAGCCAAAACAGGGAAACCGGTAATGGCTACACCTTC	CASSQNRETGNGYTF
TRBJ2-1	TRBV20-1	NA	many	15	TGCAGTGCTAGACCTAGTGGTATCATCTACAATGAGCAGTTCTTC	CSARPSGIIYNEQFF
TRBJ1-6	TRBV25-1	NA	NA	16	TGTGCCAGCAGTGAATTCAGAGGGGGGCCTGGATCACCCCTCCACTTT	CASSEFRGGPGSPLHF
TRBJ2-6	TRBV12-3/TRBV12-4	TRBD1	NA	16	TGTGCCAGCAGTCAGACCGACAGGGCTGGGGCCAACGTCCTGACTTTC	CASSQTDRAGANVLTF
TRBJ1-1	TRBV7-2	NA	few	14	TGTGCCAGCAGCTTACAGGGTCGAACGGGTGAAGCTTTCTTT	CASSLQGRTGEAFF
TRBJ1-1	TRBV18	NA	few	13	TGTGCCAGCACCATATCGGGGAATCCTGAAGCTTTCTTT	CASTISGNPEAFF
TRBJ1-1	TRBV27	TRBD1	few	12	TGTGCCAGCAGTCTAAACAGGGGTGCGGCTTTCTTT	CASSLNRGAAFF
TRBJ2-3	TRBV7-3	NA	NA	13	TGTGCCAGCAGCTTAAGGCAGGCAGATACGCAGTATTTT	CASSLRQADTQYF
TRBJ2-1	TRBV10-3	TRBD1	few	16	TGTGCCACCCTGGAGGGGTACGACAGGGGATACAATGAGCAGTTCTTC	CATLEGYDRGYNEQFF
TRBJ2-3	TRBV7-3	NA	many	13	TGTGCCAGCAGCTTAGCGTTCACAGATACGCAGTATTTT	CASSLAFTDTQYF
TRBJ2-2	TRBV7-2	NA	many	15	TGTGCCAGCAGCGGATGGGACTCCAACACCGGGGAGCTGTTTTTT	CASSGWDSNTGELFF
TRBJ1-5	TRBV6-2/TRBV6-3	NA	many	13	TGTGCCAGCGGTTACACGGCGTATCAGCCCCAGCATTTT	CASGYTAYQPQHF
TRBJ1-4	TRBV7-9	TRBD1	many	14	TGTGCCAGCAGCCCGACAGGGTTGGGTGAAAAACTGTTTTTT	CASSPTGLGEKLFF
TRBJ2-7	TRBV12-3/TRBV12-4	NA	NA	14	TGTGCCAGCAGTTTAATCAGGGCCAGGGGCGAGCAGTACTTC	CASSLIRARGEQYF
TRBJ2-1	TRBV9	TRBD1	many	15	TGTGCCAGCAGCGTAGTGGGACAGGCCTACAATGAGCAGTTCTTC	CASSVVGQAYNEQFF
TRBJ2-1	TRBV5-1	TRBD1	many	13	TGCGCCAGCAGCTTGGGCACAGGGGATGAGCAGTTCTTC	CASSLGTGDEQFF
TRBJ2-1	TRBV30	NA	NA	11	TGTGCCTGGAGTGAATTTTATGAGCAGTTCTTC	CAWSEFYEQFF
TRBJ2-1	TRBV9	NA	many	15	TGTGCCAGCAGCCCCCAGGGCGGGGAATGGAATGAGCAGTTCTTC	CASSPQGGEWNEQFF
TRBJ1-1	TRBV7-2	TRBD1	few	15	TGTGCCAGCAGCTTATCAGGGACAGCGAACACTGAAGCTTTCTTT	CASSLSGTANTEAFF
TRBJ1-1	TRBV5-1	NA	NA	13	TGCGCCAGCGGGGCCGCGGCGAACACTGAAGCTTTCTTT	CASGAAANTEAFF
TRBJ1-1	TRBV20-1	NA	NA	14	TGCAGTGCTAGATTGCCGGAAGGGGACACTGAAGCTTTCTTT	CSARLPEGDTEAFF
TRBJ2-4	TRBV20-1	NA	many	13	TGCAGTGCTAGAGATCTGCCTAAAAACATTCAGTACTTC	CSARDLPKNIQYF
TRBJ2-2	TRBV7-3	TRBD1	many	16	TGTGCCAGCAGTCAACCTAAGGGACAGGGGACCGGGGAGCTGTTTTTT	CASSQPKGQGTGELFF
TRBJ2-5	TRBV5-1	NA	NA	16	TGCGCCAGCAGCATACGGCGGGGGCCTATAGGGGAGACCCAGTACTTC	CASSIRRGPIGETQYF
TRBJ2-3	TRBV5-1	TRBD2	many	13	TGCGCCAGCAGACTAGCGGGGACAGATACGCAGTATTTT	CASRLAGTDTQYF
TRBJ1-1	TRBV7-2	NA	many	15	TGTGCCAGCAGCTTAACGCGGACGATGAACACTGAAGCTTTCTTT	CASSLTRTMNTEAFF
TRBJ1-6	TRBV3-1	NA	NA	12	TGTGCCAGCAGCCAAGAAGGAACACCCCTCCACTTT	CASSQEGTPLHF
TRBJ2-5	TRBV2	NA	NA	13	TGTGCCAGCAGTGAATATCCCCAAGAGACCCAGTACTTC	CASSEYPQETQYF
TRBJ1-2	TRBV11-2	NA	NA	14	TGTGCCAGCAGCCCGCTGGGGCAGGACTATGGCTACACCTTC	CASSPLGQDYGYTF
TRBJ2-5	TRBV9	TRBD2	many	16	TGTGCCAGCAGCGGGACTAGCGGGGGGGCCCGGGGGACCCAGTACTTC	CASSGTSGGARGTQYF
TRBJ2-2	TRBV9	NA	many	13	TGTGCCAGCAGCGTAGGTGTCACCGGGGAGCTGTTTTTT	CASSVGVTGELFF
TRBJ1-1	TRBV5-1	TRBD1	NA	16	TGCGCCAGCAGCTGGGGGACAGGGGTGGTGAACACTGAAGCTTTCTTT	CASSWGTGVVNTEAFF
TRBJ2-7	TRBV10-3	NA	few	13	TGTGCCATCAGTGACGACCTACCCTACGAGCAGTACTTC	CAISDDLPYEQYF
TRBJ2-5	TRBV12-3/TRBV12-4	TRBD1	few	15	TGTGCCAGCAGTTTCGGGACAGGGGTGCAGGAGACCCAGTACTTC	CASSFGTGVQETQYF
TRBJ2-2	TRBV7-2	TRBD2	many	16	TGTGCCAGCAGACTTAGCGGGGGGGCGAACACCGGGGAGCTGTTTTTT	CASRLSGGANTGELFF
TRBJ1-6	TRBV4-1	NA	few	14	TGCGCCAGCAGCCAAGCCGGTGCTGACTCACCCCTCCACTTT	CASSQAGADSPLHF